This T cell receptor beta chain was profiled in a study of Ad26.COV2.S vaccination and SARS-CoV-2 variants. Overall study context: Recipients of Ad26.COV2.S got it intramuscularly, once or twice 56 days apart.

Treatment reported: some 19 received Ad26.COV2.S at low or high dose, single or two shots; about 5 received placebo; per-sample allocation not given. All samples were drawn on day 63, counting from the first vaccine or placebo injection. An adult aged 18-55 years in Boston served as the donor. The study's findings and limits: For non-spike TCRs, breadth in vaccine recipients resembled that in placebo recipients.

Libraries were prepared by immunoSEQ multiplex PCR; TCRdb keeps only in-frame clonotypes and omits some of them. Of approximately 280,000 clones listed, around 87% are singletons. About this clone: The antigen is not known.

The sequencing here drew on peripheral blood, taken in a trial of Ad26.COV2.S vaccine versus placebo. The sequence derives from a person aged 18-65 years who received the Ad26.COV2.S COVID-19 vaccine or a placebo.

The CDR3 DNA reads as TGTGCCAGCAGTTATAATTCCGAAAGGGGGCCGGCTAATCAGCCCCAGCATTTT. Protein sequence: CASSYNSERGPANQPQHF. The chain recombines TRBV6-2 or TRBV6-3 with TRBJ1-5; 7 nucleotides agree with TRBD1. V dropped 3 bases and J dropped 4; count of bases not matched to a gene: 15. This CDR3 region has 18 residues. Germline V gene lookup returns CDR1 MNHEY and CDR2 SVGEGT.